This is a list of T cell receptor beta chains from one sample in a study of blood T cell repertoires in COVID-19. Produced via immunoSEQ multiplex PCR; TCRdb's table is partial and in-frame only. The sample comprises approximately 59,000 clones, 70% to 90% of which are singletons, and over 15% rests with the top ten. Sequencing was performed on peripheral blood. The origin of the receptors is a human donor in a cohort sampled during active COVID-19. Each CDR3 is given with its conserved first and last residue. The D gene is left open where the match is weak. Not all rows give a size; the values are once, few, many and, for expanded clones, a class.

j_call: TRBJ1-3; d_call: -; v_call: TRBV5-6; clone_size: -; cdr3_aa: CASSPVGQGRNTIYF; cdr3_nt: TGTGCCAGCAGCCCCGTTGGGCAGGGTAGAAACACCATATATTTT
j_call: TRBJ2-3; d_call: TRBD2; v_call: TRBV10-3; clone_size: -; cdr3_aa: CAIARGSSTDTQYF; cdr3_nt: TGTGCCATAGCGCGGGGGTCTAGCACAGATACGCAGTATTTT
j_call: TRBJ2-3; d_call: -; v_call: TRBV7-2; clone_size: -; cdr3_aa: CASSLSTDTQYF; cdr3_nt: TGTGCCAGCAGCCTCAGCACAGATACGCAGTATTTT
j_call: TRBJ1-1; d_call: -; v_call: TRBV30; clone_size: -; cdr3_aa: CAWSVLLNTEAFF; cdr3_nt: TGTGCCTGGAGTGTACTCCTGAACACTGAAGCTTTCTTT
j_call: TRBJ1-2; d_call: -; v_call: TRBV19; clone_size: -; cdr3_aa: CASNPRPDSSINYGYTF; cdr3_nt: TGTGCCAGTAACCCTCGGCCGGACAGCTCTATTAACTATGGCTACACCTTC
j_call: TRBJ2-2; d_call: -; v_call: TRBV11-3; clone_size: -; cdr3_aa: CASGASSSPWELFF; cdr3_nt: TGTGCCAGCGGGGCTTCCTCTTCACCTTGGGAGCTGTTTTTT
j_call: TRBJ2-3; d_call: -; v_call: TRBV4-1; clone_size: once; cdr3_aa: CASSTTRTGGDTQYF; cdr3_nt: TGCGCCAGCAGCACGACCCGTACAGGTGGAGATACGCAGTATTTT
j_call: TRBJ2-5; d_call: -; v_call: TRBV5-1; clone_size: -; cdr3_aa: CASRQEETQYF; cdr3_nt: TGCGCCAGCAGACAGGAAGAGACCCAGTACTTC
j_call: TRBJ1-1; d_call: -; v_call: TRBV5-4; clone_size: -; cdr3_aa: CASSLAGRASEGDKFGAFF; cdr3_nt: TGTGCCAGCAGCTTGGCCGGTCGGGCTTCGGAAGGGGATAAATTCGGAGCTTTCTTT
j_call: TRBJ2-7; d_call: -; v_call: TRBV7-2; clone_size: -; cdr3_aa: CASSLSGGVYEQYF; cdr3_nt: TGTGCCAGCAGCTTATCGGGCGGGGTATACGAGCAGTACTTC
j_call: TRBJ1-5; d_call: TRBD1; v_call: TRBV6-2/TRBV6-3; clone_size: -; cdr3_aa: CASSYLTGVSNQPQHF; cdr3_nt: TGTGCCAGCAGTTACCTTACAGGGGTGAGCAATCAGCCCCAGCATTTT
j_call: TRBJ1-6; d_call: -; v_call: TRBV11-2; clone_size: once; cdr3_aa: CASSSIFRQAPHF; cdr3_nt: TGTGCCAGCAGCTCCATTTTTCGACAGGCCCCCCACTTT
j_call: TRBJ2-7; d_call: TRBD2; v_call: TRBV7-3; clone_size: -; cdr3_aa: CASSLTGGLAGNEQYF; cdr3_nt: TGTGCCAGCAGCTTAACCGGGGGACTAGCGGGGAACGAGCAGTACTTC
j_call: TRBJ2-5; d_call: -; v_call: TRBV10-3; clone_size: -; cdr3_aa: CAISVRGGLQETQYF; cdr3_nt: TGTGCCATCAGTGTTCGTGGGGGCCTCCAAGAGACCCAGTACTTC
j_call: TRBJ2-5; d_call: TRBD2; v_call: TRBV4-2; clone_size: -; cdr3_aa: CASSPLAGGETQYF; cdr3_nt: TGTGCCAGCAGCCCACTAGCGGGAGGGGAGACCCAGTACTTC
j_call: TRBJ1-5; d_call: -; v_call: TRBV2; clone_size: -; cdr3_aa: CASSEAGTQPQHF; cdr3_nt: TGTGCCAGCAGTGAAGCGGGCACTCAGCCCCAGCATTTT
j_call: TRBJ2-2; d_call: TRBD2; v_call: TRBV2; clone_size: -; cdr3_aa: CASRVLAGVAGELFF; cdr3_nt: TGTGCCAGCAGGGTACTAGCGGGGGTGGCCGGGGAGCTGTTTTTT